These 32 T cell receptor beta chains were all obtained from the same sample, sequenced in a study of beta chain features in type 1 diabetes. Study-level results: Moderate but significant shortening of TCRB CDR3s was recorded in all four CD4+ subsets from Type 1 diabetes patients.

Sequencing targeted expressed TCRB transcripts, as all isolated RNA had been reverse transcribed. The table came from immunoSEQ multiplex PCR; TCRdb's copy has only in-frame clones and leaves some out. This table holds 600,000 to 700,000 clones, around 12% found once. The antigens these receptors bind are not known. Material for sequencing was naive CD4+ T cells from blood. Receptor source: a man aged 30 to 45 with type 1 diabetes.

This chain joins TRBV2 and TRBJ2-2; D is perhaps TRBD1 (6 bases). Trimming removed 5 bases at V and 0 bases at J, with 7 bases between. Per germline, CDR1 SNHLY and CDR2 FYNNEI. CDR3 length equals 14 residues. The CDR3 here is CASSQGTNTGELFF. DNA of the CDR3: TGTGCCAGCAGTCAGGGGACGAACACCGGGGAGCTGTTTTTT.

This sequence joins TRBV5-4 and TRBJ2-1; D is perhaps TRBD2 (6 bases). CDR3 length: 16 residues. Per germline, CDR1 SGHNT and CDR2 YYREEE (reference sequence). Trimming took 3 bases from V and 1 from J, leaving 14 bases between them. DNA of the CDR3: TGTGCCAGCAGCTCCCTGGGAGGACCTTCCTACAATGAGCAGTTCTTC. Its translation is CASSSLGGPSYNEQFF.

This chain links TRBV9 with TRBJ2-5; TRBD2 might be the D (5 bases). Per germline, CDR1 SGDLS and CDR2 YYNGEE. The V gene lost 0 bases and the J gene lost 2 bases, with 14 bases spanning the gap. This CDR3 comprises 16 residues. The CDR3 coding sequence is TGTGCCAGCAGCGTAGCTCCAGGACTGGATCAAGAGACCCAGTACTTC. The encoded protein is CASSVAPGLDQETQYF.

This clone was recorded a few times. V gene TRBV27 combines with J gene TRBJ1-4, with D perhaps TRBD1 (5 bases). Germline V gene data show CDR1 as MNHEY and CDR2 as SMNVEV (reference sequence). Trimming pared 1 base from V and 3 bases from J, leaving 15 bases between. This CDR3 spans 17 amino acids. CDR3 sequence reads: CASSLLGVGTSNEKLFF. CDR3 sequence (DNA): TGTGCCAGCAGTTTATTGGGTGTGGGGACCTCTAATGAAAAACTGTTTTTT.

This clone was observed a handful of times. The identical CDR3 is also encoded by other nucleotide sequences in the sample. The J gene is TRBJ1-5, the V gene TRBV19; D gene unclear. The length of the CDR3 is 14 residues. V lost 3 bases and J lost 4, with 10 bases in between. CDR1 LNHDA and CDR2 SQIVND come from the germline V gene (reference sequence). The CDR3 DNA is TGTGCCAGTAGTATGACACAGTCGAATCAGCCCCAGCATTTT. It encodes CASSMTQSNQPQHF.

This chain joins TRBV11-2 and TRBJ2-3; D call uncertain. The CDR3 is 17 residues long. Germline-derived CDR1 and CDR2 are SGHAT and FQNNGV. V shed 1 base and J shed 1 base, with 15 bases lying between them. The CDR3 protein is CASSLAGPAMGTDTQYF. The CDR3 bases are TGTGCCAGCAGCTTAGCTGGTCCAGCGATGGGCACAGATACGCAGTATTTT.

The chain recombines TRBV6-6 with TRBJ2-5, with D tentatively TRBD1 or TRBD2 (5 bases each). Deletions cut 4 bases from V and 4 bases from J, with 10 bases between. Per the germline V gene, CDR1 is MNHNY and CDR2 is SVGAGI (reference sequence). CDR3 length equals 13 residues. The CDR3 region has the DNA TGTGCCAGCAGTTCAGGGAGAGGAGAGACCCAGTACTTC. Amino acid sequence: CASSSGRGETQYF.

The gene calls are TRBV27 and TRBJ1-1; a possible D gene is TRBD1 (6 bases). V lost 5 bases and J lost 4, with 11 bases in between. CDR3 length: 13 residues. CDR1 is MNHEY, CDR2 SMNVEV, per germline (reference sequence). As DNA, the CDR3 is TGTGCCAGCAGTCACAGGGAATCCACTGAAGCTTTCTTT. Its protein product is CASSHRESTEAFF.

The table lists this clone with a few counts. The chain carries TRBV2 and TRBJ1-2, with 7 bases that match TRBD1. Germline assignment: CDR1 SNHLY and CDR2 FYNNEI. The trim removed 3 bases at V and 8 bases at J, leaving 6 bases unmatched. This CDR3 has 13 residues. The CDR3 reads CASSDGTVGGYTF. DNA for the CDR3: TGTGCCAGCAGTGACGGGACAGTTGGAGGCTACACCTTC.

This clone was recorded a few times. J is TRBJ1-4 and V is TRBV10-3, with no clear D. Germline loops: CDR1 ENHRY, CDR2 SYGVKD. The V gene lost 0 bases and the J gene lost 7 bases, with 3 bases spanning the gap. The CDR3 is 12 amino acids. The CDR3 DNA reads as TGTGCCATCAGTGAGTCGGTTGAAAAACTGTTTTTT. This translates into CAISESVEKLFF.

V usage is TRBV6-5 and J usage is TRBJ2-1; TRBD1 matches 7 bases. The germline gives CDR1 MNHEY, CDR2 SVGAGI. V was pared by 5 bases and J by 10 bases, with 8 bases of the junction left unmatched. This CDR3 spans 13 amino acids. CDR3 in amino acids: CASSRTGLREQFF. CDR3 DNA: TGTGCCAGCAGTCGGACAGGTCTTCGGGAGCAGTTCTTC.

This clone was recorded only once. The CDR3 sequence is CASSLDQQGSGNNSPLHF. The CDR3 DNA reads TGTGCCAGCAGCTTAGACCAACAGGGGTCGGGGAATAATTCACCCCTCCACTTT. The chain couples TRBV11-3 to TRBJ1-6, with 7 bases that match TRBD1. Germline CDR1 SGHNT, CDR2 YENEEA. CDR3 size: 18 residues. J gave up 5 bases and V 0 bases, and 10 bases lay outside the gene matches.

The genes are TRBV27 and TRBJ1-1, with D unresolved. CDR1 is MNHEY, CDR2 SMNVEV, per germline (reference sequence). Trimming took 5 bases from V and 6 from J, leaving 16 bases between them. CDR3 length: 14 residues. This chain's CDR3 is CASSPRLVGAEAFF. CDR3 DNA sequence: TGTGCCAGCAGTCCCCGGCTAGTCGGGGCTGAAGCTTTCTTT.

This clone was recorded a few times. The chain uses TRBV5-4 and TRBJ2-3; TRBD2 aligns across 11 bases. In germline, CDR1 is SGHNT, CDR2 YYREEE (reference sequence). The CDR3 contains 16 residues. The V and J ends lost 4 bases and 6 bases, in that order; junction bases with no gene match: 10. The CDR3 here is CASSLGGTSGHDTQYF. CDR3 coding DNA: TGTGCCAGCAGCCTAGGTGGGACTAGCGGACACGATACGCAGTATTTT.

The V call is TRBV10-3, the J call TRBJ1-5, with D unresolved. This CDR3 has 15 amino acids. V gave up 3 bases and J gave up 7 bases, with 16 bases separating them. Germline V lookup: CDR1 ENHRY, CDR2 SYGVKD. The CDR3 is CAISDSWGGRQPQHF. CDR3 coding DNA: TGTGCCATCAGTGACTCCTGGGGAGGGCGGCAGCCCCAGCATTTT.

This clone was counted between two and nine times. The chain couples TRBV11-2 to TRBJ2-7; 8 bases agree with TRBD1. The CDR3 extends over 14 amino acids. Germline V lookup: CDR1 SGHAT, CDR2 FQNNGV. V lost 5 bases, J lost 3 bases, and 6 bases stayed unmatched. The DNA for the CDR3 is TGTGCCAGCAGCCACGGACAGGGAGGCTACGAGCAGTACTTC. Translation: CASSHGQGGYEQYF. Combining the CDR3 with reference TRBV11-2 and TRBJ2-7 gives the whole variable domain EAGVAQSPRYKIIEKRQSVAFWCNPISGHATLYWYQQILGQGPKLLIQFQNNGVVDDSQLPKDRFSAERLKGVDSTLKIQPAKLEDSAVYLCASSHGQGGYEQYFGPGTRLTVT.

The CDR3 DNA sequence: TGCGCCAGCAGCCTTATGGGACAACGGGGAAACACCATATATTTT. Its translation is CASSLMGQRGNTIYF. This chain uses TRBV5-1 with TRBJ1-3; TRBD1 is a possible D gene (6 bases). V gave up 4 bases and J gave up 4 bases, with 15 bases separating them. Germline CDR1 is SGHRS and CDR2 is YFSETQ. The CDR3 loop spans 15 amino acids.

The chain couples TRBV6-4 to TRBJ2-7; D tentatively fits TRBD1 or TRBD2 (5 bases each). Germline lookup yields CDR1 MRHNA and CDR2 SNTAGT. The CDR3 runs to 15 residues. Between the trimmed V and J ends, which lost 1 base and 5 bases, there was a span of 15 bases. The CDR3 sequence: CASSDCRGARDEQYF. The DNA for the CDR3 is TGTGCCAGCAGTGACTGCCGAGGGGCTCGGGACGAGCAGTACTTC.

This clone has more than one count but fewer than ten. The chain couples TRBV4-3 to TRBJ2-1; a weak D match, TRBD1 (6 bases). This CDR3 spans 17 amino acids. Deletions cut 4 bases from V and 0 bases from J, with 16 bases between. Germline CDR1 LGHNA, CDR2 YSLEER. CDR3 region: CASSLQGQSHSYNEQFF. CDR3 DNA sequence: TGCGCCAGCAGCCTACAAGGACAGTCTCACTCCTACAATGAGCAGTTCTTC.

In regard to this clone: A junction end diverges from the germline sequence, so it may reflect a read error. The rearrangement joins TRBV6-5 to TRBJ2-7; no reliable D call. Germline values: CDR1 MNHEY, CDR2 SVGAGI. There are 14 residues in the CDR3. CDR3 DNA: TGTGCCAGCAGATACTCGGACGGAGCCTACGAGCAGTACTTC. Its protein product is CASRYSDGAYEQYF.

This clone was observed a handful of times. The chain employs TRBV2 and TRBJ2-1, with no clear D. CDR3 length: 13 residues. With 3 bases removed from V and 9 bases from J, the gap between germline ends came to 12 bases. Looked up from germline, CDR1 is SNHLY and CDR2 is FYNNEI. CDR3 DNA sequence: TGTGCCAGCAGTGAGACCCCTATTAGTGAGCAGTTCTTC. Translation: CASSETPISEQFF.

The chain recombines TRBV6-5 with TRBJ2-6; D is ambiguous. CDR1 is MNHEY, CDR2 SVGAGI, per germline. Trimming removed 3 bases from V and 8 bases from J, with 5 bases in between. The CDR3 spans 12 residues. CDR3 nucleotide sequence: TGTGCCAGCAGTTATTCCCCCAACGTCCTGACTTTC. This translates into CASSYSPNVLTF.

The V and J genes are TRBV7-9 and TRBJ2-7, with D hard to call. This CDR3 is 14 amino acids long. Trimming shortened V by 1 base and J by 0 bases, and 7 bases separated the two germline ends. Germline V gene data show CDR1 as SEHNR and CDR2 as FQNEAQ (reference sequence). The CDR3 region has the DNA TGTGCCAGCAGCTTAGACAGCAGCTCCTACGAGCAGTACTTC. Its protein product is CASSLDSSSYEQYF.

This clone showed up just a few times. The sample holds other DNA sequences that translate to the same CDR3. The chain joins TRBV28 to TRBJ2-7; D ambiguous. Germline V gives CDR1 MDHEN, CDR2 SYDVKM. V lost 5 bases and J lost 3, with 5 bases in between. This CDR3 contains 11 residues. CDR3 loop: CASSRSYEQYF. The CDR3 nucleotides are TGTGCCAGCAGTCGCAGCTACGAGCAGTACTTC. Full variable domain (remainder filled in from reference TRBV28 and TRBJ2-7): DVKVTQSSRYLVKRTGEKVFLECVQDMDHENMFWYRQDPGLGLRLIYFSYDVKMKEKGDIPEGYSVSREKKERFSLILESASTNQTSMYLCASSRSYEQYFGPGTRLTVT.

This clone turned up a few times. This sequence joins TRBV5-1 and TRBJ2-6; D is possibly TRBD1 (5 bases). The germline V gene has CDR1 SGHRS and CDR2 YFSETQ. The germline V and J ends were trimmed by 3 bases and 2 bases, with 6 bases remaining between them. The CDR3 runs 14 residues. CDR3 residues: CASSSRAGANVLTF. The CDR3 bases are TGCGCCAGCAGCTCCAGGGCTGGGGCCAACGTCCTGACTTTC.

The chain uses TRBV10-3 and TRBJ2-1, with D perhaps matching TRBD1 (6 bases). The CDR3 has 14 residues. From germline, CDR1 is ENHRY and CDR2 SYGVKD. V shed 6 bases and J shed 7 bases, with 16 bases lying between them. The CDR3 DNA sequence: TGTGCCATCAGATTACACTTAACAGGGAATGAGCAGTTCTTC. Translation: CAIRLHLTGNEQFF.

This clone was detected a few times. This chain connects TRBV30 to TRBJ2-5; TRBD2 agrees at 8 bases. CDR3 length: 16 amino acids. The germline gives CDR1 GTSNPN, CDR2 SVGIG (reference sequence). With V trimmed by 2 bases and J by 2 bases, 10 bases remained unmatched. CDR3 amino acids: CAWSRIGLAGQETQYF. The DNA of the CDR3 is TGTGCCTGGAGTCGGATCGGACTAGCAGGACAAGAGACCCAGTACTTC. The full variable domain, rest sourced from reference TRBV30 and TRBJ2-5, is SQTIHQWPATLVQPVGSPLSLECTVEGTSNPNLYWYRQAAGRGLQLLFYSVGIGQISSEVPQNLSASRPQDRQFILSSKKLLLSDSGFYLCAWSRIGLAGQETQYFGPGTRLLVL.

This clone was detected only a few times. This chain connects TRBV29-1 to TRBJ2-2; weak D call: TRBD2 (5 bases). Germline V CDR1 and CDR2: SQVTM, ANQGSEA. This CDR3 contains 13 residues. The V gene lost 7 bases and the J gene lost 1 base, with 10 bases spanning the gap. The CDR3 bases are TGCAGCGGCGGGCAGATGAACACCGGGGAGCTGTTTTTT. It codes for CSGGQMNTGELFF.

The chain uses TRBV19 and TRBJ2-6; 7 nucleotides agree with TRBD1. V was clipped by 6 bases and J by 2 bases; unmatched bases: 4. Per germline, CDR1 LNHDA and CDR2 SQIVND (reference sequence). CDR3 length equals 15 residues. The CDR3 reads CASSVDRAGANVLTF. The DNA for the CDR3 is TGTGCCAGTAGCGTCGACAGGGCTGGGGCCAACGTCCTGACTTTC.

The chain recombines TRBV2 with TRBJ1-4; possible D gene TRBD1, 5 bases. CDR1 SNHLY and CDR2 FYNNEI come from the germline V gene. V lost 6 bases and J lost 8, with 13 bases in between. CDR3 size: 13 residues. The CDR3 nucleotides read TGTGCCAGCAGAACGGACCCAGGGGAAAAACTGTTTTTT. Amino acid sequence: CASRTDPGEKLFF.

This clone was observed a few times. V and J are TRBV7-8 and TRBJ2-7; the match to TRBD2 covers 8 bases. CDR3 length: 15 amino acids. V lost 2 bases, J lost 1 base, and 4 bases stayed unmatched. Per the germline V gene, CDR1 is SGHVS and CDR2 is FQNEAQ. CDR3: CASSLRGGKSYEQYF. DNA of the CDR3: TGTGCCAGCAGCTTACGGGGGGGCAAATCCTACGAGCAGTACTTC.

This chain's CDR3 is CASSLGSSGNTIYF. As DNA, the CDR3 is TGTGCCAGCAGCTTAGGGTCTTCTGGAAACACCATATATTTT. This chain uses TRBV7-2 with TRBJ1-3, with no clear D. This CDR3 is built from 14 residues. Trimming shortened V by 1 base and J by 1 base, and 5 bases separated the two germline ends. The germline V gene encodes CDR1 SGHTA and CDR2 FQGNSA.